A single count supports the clone carrying this T cell receptor (beta chain). Its specificity is not known. Its ends do not fully match the called genes, so a read error is possible. These data are taken from a study of blood T cells in healthy people across ages. The study, taken as a whole, reports: Diversity estimated from one million T cells was considered an underestimate.

This CDR3 contains 13 residues. CDR1 is MNHEY, CDR2 SVGEGT, per germline. Together with a sample-barcoded 5' primer, a J-beta primer mix was included in a second PCR lasting roughly 6 to 12 cycles. Every cDNA molecule carried a tag from a template-switch adaptor bearing 12 random nucleotides. MiXCR, run by TCRdb on the 5' RACE reads, gives a single entry per CDR3 protein. The sample carries some 1.5 million distinct CDR3 sequences, under 55% recorded once. The source of this sequence is a woman aged 18-29 years in good health. This sequence joins TRBV6-2 or TRBV6-3 and TRBJ2-5, with 9 bases identical to TRBD2. The last part of the DNA fits TRBJ2-7 better; the J call may be wrong. Sample: blood. The CDR3 DNA reads as TGTGCCAACAGTCCTAGCGGGACCTACGAGCAGTACTTC. This encodes CANSPSGTYEQYF.